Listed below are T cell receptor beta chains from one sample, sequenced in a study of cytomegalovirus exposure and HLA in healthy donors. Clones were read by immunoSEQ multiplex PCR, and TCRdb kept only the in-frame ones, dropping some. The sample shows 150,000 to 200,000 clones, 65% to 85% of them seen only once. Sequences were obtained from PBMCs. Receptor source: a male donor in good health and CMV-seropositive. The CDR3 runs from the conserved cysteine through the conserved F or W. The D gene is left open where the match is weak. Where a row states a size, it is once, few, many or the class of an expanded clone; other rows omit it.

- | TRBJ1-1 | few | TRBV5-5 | TGTGCCAGCAGCTTACTCGCAGGCTCTTGGGCTGAAGCTTTCTTT | CASSLLAGSWAEAFF
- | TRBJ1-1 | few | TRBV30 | TGTGCCTGGAGTGTACGAGAGCGAGAAGCTTTCTTT | CAWSVREREAFF
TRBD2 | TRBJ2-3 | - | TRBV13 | TGTGCCAGCAGCTTACCCTCTAGCGGGGAGAATCAGAGGACGCAGTATTTT | CASSLPSSGENQRTQYF
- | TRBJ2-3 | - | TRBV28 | TGTGCCAGCAGTTTTCATAGGACTCCCGATACGCAGTATTTT | CASSFHRTPDTQYF
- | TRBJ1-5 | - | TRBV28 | TGTGCCAGCAGTAACGGCGGGAGCAATCAGCCCCAGCATTTT | CASSNGGSNQPQHF
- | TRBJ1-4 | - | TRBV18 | TGTGCCAGCTCACCACCGGGGAGAACTAATGAAAAACTGTTTTTT | CASSPPGRTNEKLFF
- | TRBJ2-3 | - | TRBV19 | TGTGCCAGTAGTCGACCACCCGGGACTCAGATTACCTTCAATACGCAGTATTTT | CASSRPPGTQITFNTQYF
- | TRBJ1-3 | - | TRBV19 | TGTGCCAGTAGTATCCTCCCCGTAAGACAGATCTCTGGAAACACCATATATTTT | CASSILPVRQISGNTIYF
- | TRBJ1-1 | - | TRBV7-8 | TGTGCCAGCAGCACCCAGGGCTTGGGCACTGAAGCTTTCTTT | CASSTQGLGTEAFF
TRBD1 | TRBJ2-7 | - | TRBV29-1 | TGCAGCGCCCTTCCCGGGACAGGCTTTGGGGAGCAGTACTTC | CSALPGTGFGEQYF
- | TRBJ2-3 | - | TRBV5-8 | TGTGCCAGCAGGCCAAGGGGTGGAGATACGCAGTATTTT | CASRPRGGDTQYF
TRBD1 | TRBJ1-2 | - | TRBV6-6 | TGTGCCAGCACGGGACAGCATGGCTACACCTTC | CASTGQHGYTF
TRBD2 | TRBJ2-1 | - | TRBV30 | TGTGCCTGGACTAGCGGGTTGAACAATGAGCAGTTCTTC | CAWTSGLNNEQFF
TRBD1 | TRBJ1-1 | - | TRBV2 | TGTGCCAGCAGTTATATTGGATGGGGGACAGCGAACACTGAAGCTTTCTTT | CASSYIGWGTANTEAFF
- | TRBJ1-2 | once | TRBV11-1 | TGTGCCAGCAGCCCTAATCGCGCCTGGGGCTACACCTTC | CASSPNRAWGYTF
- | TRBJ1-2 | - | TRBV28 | TGTGCCAGCAGTTCCCCCTCCCCTCTGGGAGGCTATGGCTACACCTTC | CASSSPSPLGGYGYTF
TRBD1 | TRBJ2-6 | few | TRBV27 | TGTGCCAGCAGTTTAAAAAACAGGGGGCCTGGGGCCAACGTCCTGACTTTC | CASSLKNRGPGANVLTF
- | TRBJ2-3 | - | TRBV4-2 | TGTGCCAGCAGCCAAGACCGACAGATTAGCACAGATACGCAGTATTTT | CASSQDRQISTDTQYF
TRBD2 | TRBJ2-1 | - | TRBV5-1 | TGCGCCAGCAGCTTGGTAATAGCTAGCGGGAGGAATGAGCAGTTCTTC | CASSLVIASGRNEQFF
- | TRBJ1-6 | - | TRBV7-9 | TGTGCCAGCAGCCCTGGGGGGCCCCTCCACTTT | CASSPGGPLHF
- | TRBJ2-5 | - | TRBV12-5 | TGTGCTAGTGGCCCTACCCCTGGGGCGGCCCAAGAGACCCAGTACTTC | CASGPTPGAAQETQYF
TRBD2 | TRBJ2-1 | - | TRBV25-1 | TGTGCCAGCGAAAAGTGGACTAGCGGATACAATGAGCAGTTCTTC | CASEKWTSGYNEQFF
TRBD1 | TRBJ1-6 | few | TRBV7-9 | TGTGCCAGCAGCGGCAGGGGGCCGGTGGGGAATTCACCCCTCCACTTT | CASSGRGPVGNSPLHF
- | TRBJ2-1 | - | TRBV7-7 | TGTGCTAGCAGCTTGGACTATAGCAATGAGCAGTTCTTC | CASSLDYSNEQFF
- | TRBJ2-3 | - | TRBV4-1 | TGCGCCAGCAGCCAAGATCTTGCGGGCCCGAGCCCCACAGATACGCAGTATTTT | CASSQDLAGPSPTDTQYF
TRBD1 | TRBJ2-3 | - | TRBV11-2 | TGTGCCAGCAGCTTAGGGGCCGACAGGGGCACAGATACGCAGTATTTT | CASSLGADRGTDTQYF
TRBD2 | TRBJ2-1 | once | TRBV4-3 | TGCGCCAGCAGCCTCGTCGGACTAGCCGTGAATGAGCAGTTCTTC | CASSLVGLAVNEQFF
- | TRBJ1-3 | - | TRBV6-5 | TGTGCCAGCTCTCGAGTCTCTGGAAACACCATATATTTT | CASSRVSGNTIYF
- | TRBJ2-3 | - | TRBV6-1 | TGTGCCAGTGGAGCTACGCAGTATTTT | CASGATQYF
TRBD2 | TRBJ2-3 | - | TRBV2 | TGTGCCAGCAGTGAAGCGCTTCGGGGGAGGGTAGATACGCAGTATTTT | CASSEALRGRVDTQYF
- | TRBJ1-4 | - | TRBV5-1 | TGCGCCAGCAGCTTGGCCGGGGGGGTCGGTGAAAAACTGTTTTTT | CASSLAGGVGEKLFF
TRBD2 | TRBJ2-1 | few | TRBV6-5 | TGTGCCGGGCAGTTGGGAGGGATTCAGTTCTTC | CAGQLGGIQFF
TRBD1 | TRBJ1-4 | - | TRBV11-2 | TGTGCCAGCAGCTCTAGGACAGGGGTTTTTGAAAAACTGTTTTTT | CASSSRTGVFEKLFF
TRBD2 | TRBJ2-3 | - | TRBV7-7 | TGTGCTAGCAGCTTATTCCCAGCGGGAGGGAGAGATACGCAGTATTTT | CASSLFPAGGRDTQYF
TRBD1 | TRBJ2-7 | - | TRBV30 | TGTGCCTGGAGAGACAGGGGTAACGAGCAGTACTTC | CAWRDRGNEQYF
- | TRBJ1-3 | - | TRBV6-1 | TGTGCCAGCATTAGCTCTGGAAACACCATATATTTT | CASISSGNTIYF
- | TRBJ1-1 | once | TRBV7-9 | TGTTCCAGCAGCCCCCCAGAAGGGGTATCGTACACTGAAGCTTTCTTT | CSSSPPEGVSYTEAFF
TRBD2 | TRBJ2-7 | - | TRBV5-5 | TGTGCCAGCAGCTTAGACCCGGCCGGACTAGGGCGGTCCTACGAGCAGTACTTC | CASSLDPAGLGRSYEQYF
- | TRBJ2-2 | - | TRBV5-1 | TGCGCCAGCAGCTTCTCCCTGACAGGCAACACCGGGGAGCTGTTTTTT | CASSFSLTGNTGELFF
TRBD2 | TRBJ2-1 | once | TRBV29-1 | TGCAGCGTTGGGGCGAGGCTAGCGGGACTCGTGCAGCAGTTCTTC | CSVGARLAGLVQQFF
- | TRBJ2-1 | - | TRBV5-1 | TGCGCCAGCATAGCCCCTAACCCAAGCTCCTACAATGAGCAGTTCTTC | CASIAPNPSSYNEQFF
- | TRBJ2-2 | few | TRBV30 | TGTGCCTGGACGGTTAGCCACACCGGGGAGCTGTTTTTT | CAWTVSHTGELFF
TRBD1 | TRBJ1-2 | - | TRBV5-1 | TGCGCCAGCAGCCCCGGAATACAGGGGTGGAATGGCTACACCTTC | CASSPGIQGWNGYTF
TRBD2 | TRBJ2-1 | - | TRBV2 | TGTGCCAGCAGTGTTAGCGGGACGGTAAATGAGCAGTTCTTC | CASSVSGTVNEQFF
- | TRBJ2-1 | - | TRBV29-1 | TGCAGCGTTGTAAGCGGGTTAATCCCGAATGAGCAGTTCTTC | CSVVSGLIPNEQFF